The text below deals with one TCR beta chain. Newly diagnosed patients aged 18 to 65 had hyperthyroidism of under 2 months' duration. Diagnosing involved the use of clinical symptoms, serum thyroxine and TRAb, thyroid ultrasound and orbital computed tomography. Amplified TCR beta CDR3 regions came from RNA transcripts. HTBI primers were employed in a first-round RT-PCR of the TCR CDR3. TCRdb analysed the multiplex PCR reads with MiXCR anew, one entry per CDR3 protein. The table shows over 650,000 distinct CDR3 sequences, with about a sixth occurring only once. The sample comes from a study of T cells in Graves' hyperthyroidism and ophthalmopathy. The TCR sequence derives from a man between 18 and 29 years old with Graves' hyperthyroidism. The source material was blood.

This CDR3 reads CASSQGTGGTETQYF. CDR3 nucleotide sequence: TGTGCCAGCAGCCAAGGGACAGGGGGCACGGAGACCCAGTACTTC. The gene calls are TRBV3-1 and TRBJ2-5; TRBD1 aligns across 11 bases. Germline V gene sequence: CDR1 LGHDT, CDR2 YNNKEL (reference sequence). V gave up 1 base and J gave up 5 bases; unmatched junction bases: 3. The CDR3 sequence is 15 residues long.